This TCR beta chain was found in a study of cytomegalovirus exposure and HLA in healthy donors. At the level of the study: A preliminary data release comprised 80 million or so unique TCRs obtained from HLA-typed donors. Findings and caveats of the study: In a later analysis, specific HLA alleles were associated with over 15,000 TCR beta sequences at a 0.05 false discovery rate. Many donors shared some public TCRs, even though most TCR sequences were rare.

This PCR relied on a set of 60 Vbeta primers and 13 Jbeta primers. Assay used: immunoSEQ multiplex PCR; TCRdb lists only in-frame clones, some missing. Counted here are about 110,000 clones, less than 80% occurring once; the ten biggest clones make up 3.8%. Healthy donors of bone marrow made up the group. Turning to this clone: Its specificity is not known.

The source material was PBMCs. The sequence was collected from a man aged 25-40 years in good health and CMV-seropositive.

The DNA of the CDR3 is TGTGCCAGCAGTAAGCTCCTTAGCACAGATACGCAGTATTTT. Encoded protein: CASSKLLSTDTQYF. The V call is TRBV25-1, the J call TRBJ2-3; D not resolved. The CDR3 spans 14 residues. Germline V lookup: CDR1 MGHDK, CDR2 SYGVNS. The germline V and J ends were trimmed by 5 bases and 0 bases, with 9 bases remaining between them. The full variable domain, completed using reference TRBV25-1 and TRBJ2-3, is EADIYQTPRYLVIGTGKKITLECSQTMGHDKMYWYQQDPGMELHLIHYSYGVNSTEKGDLSSESTVSRIRTEHFPLTLESARPSHTSQYLCASSKLLSTDTQYFGPGTRLTVL.